This T cell receptor (beta chain) emerged from a study of post-analysis software for immune sequencing data. General observations from the study: Patients used roughly five TRBV segments, including TRBV5-6, TRBV5-1 and TRBV20-1, more often than controls.

This clonotype has just a few counts. As yet, its antigen is unknown. V was shortened by 2 bases and J by 1 base, with 9 bases between the two germline ends. The CDR3 has 16 amino acids. Germline V gene lookup returns CDR1 ENHRY and CDR2 SYGVKD. Each TCR beta cDNA library carried unique molecular identifiers. In TCRdb, the PCR reads were re-called with MiXCR into one record per CDR3 protein. The data contain fewer than 550,000 distinct CDR3 sequences, around 34% of them singletons. The J gene is TRBJ2-6, the V gene TRBV10-3, with D hard to call. The receptor was isolated from a girl under 18 with multiple sclerosis. Sequencing was done on a sample of blood. The CDR3 spells CAISEPGISGANVLTF. The CDR3 DNA reads TGTGCCATCAGTGAGCCTGGTATATCTGGGGCCAACGTCCTGACTTTC.